The 24 T cell receptor beta chains listed next were all sequenced from one sample in a study of blood T cells in healthy people across ages. A second about 7 to 12 cycle PCR used barcoded and J-beta primers. From the 5' RACE reads, TCRdb called clonotypes with MiXCR, one entry per CDR3 protein. In the table there are about a million distinct CDR3 sequences, around 48% of which are singletons. Sequenced: blood. The receptors derive from a man aged 25 to 40 in good health.

This clonotype appeared a few times. The chain recombines TRBV5-1 with TRBJ2-5, with 8 bases that match TRBD2. V dropped 4 bases and J dropped 1; count of bases not matched to a gene: 9. The CDR3 is 16 amino acids. In germline, CDR1 is SGHRS, CDR2 YFSETQ. CDR3 DNA sequence: TGCGCCAGCAGCCCTACCTTGCGGGGGGTCCAAGAGACCCAGTACTTC. This codes for CASSPTLRGVQETQYF.

The chain has TRBV29-1 and TRBJ1-6; no reliable D call. Germline CDR1 is SQVTM and CDR2 is ANQGSEA. The CDR3 loop spans 13 amino acids. The V end lost 4 bases, the J end lost 7 bases, and 11 bases lay between the germline ends. The CDR3 sequence: CSVVDGGNSPLHF. The CDR3 DNA reads TGCAGCGTTGTGGACGGAGGGAATTCACCCCTCCACTTT.

With regard to this clonotype: Germline is not matched at one junction end, which may reflect a read error. V and J are TRBV28 and TRBJ2-3; 10 bases map to TRBD2. CDR1 and CDR2 from the germline V gene are MDHEN and SYDVKM. The CDR3 loop spans 14 amino acids. CDR3 protein: CASKAGGPQDTRYF. The CDR3 nucleotides read TGTGCCAGCAAAGCGGGGGGGCCTCAAGATACGCGGTATTTT.

In nucleotides, the CDR3 is TGTGCCAGCTCACCGTCGGTTGGAGAGCTCGGGGAGCAGTACTTC. Its protein product is CASSPSVGELGEQYF. V and J are TRBV18 and TRBJ2-7; D is ambiguous. CDR1 and CDR2 from the germline V gene are KGHSH and LQKENI. This CDR3 contains 15 residues. V lost 3 bases to trimming and J lost 7 bases, with 19 bases between them.

The V call is TRBV5-6, the J call TRBJ1-1; D possibly corresponds to TRBD1 (5 bases). CDR1 is SGHDT and CDR2 is YYEEEE in the germline V gene. Trimming removed 5 bases from V and 7 bases from J, with 21 bases in between. This CDR3 region has 15 residues. The CDR3 DNA reads as TGTGCCAGCAGACGTGGCTGGGGGGAAAGGGTTGAAGCTTTCTTT. Its translation is CASRRGWGERVEAFF.

The chain combines TRBV20-1 with TRBJ1-5; 7 bases fit TRBD1. Germline V gene sequence: CDR1 DFQATT, CDR2 SNEGSKA (reference sequence). J lost 0 bases, V lost 6 bases, and 8 bases had no gene match. There are 15 residues in the CDR3. Written as DNA, the CDR3 is TGCAGTGCCAAACACAGGGGAACTAGCAATCAGCCCCAGCATTTT. It yields the protein CSAKHRGTSNQPQHF.

This clonotype has only a few counts. The chain is built from TRBV20-1 and TRBJ1-4, with a tentative D call TRBD1 (5 bases). The V and J ends lost 0 bases and 5 bases respectively, with 13 bases between them. This CDR3 has 15 amino acids. Germline-derived CDR1 and CDR2 are DFQATT and SNEGSKA (reference sequence). In DNA form, the CDR3 reads TGCAGTGCTAGAGATCTCGGGACGGGAAATGAAAAACTGTTTTTT. This translates into CSARDLGTGNEKLFF.

This clonotype was counted only a few times. The genes are TRBV12-3 or TRBV12-4 and TRBJ1-5; no definite D call. Trimming removed 4 bases at V and 3 bases at J, with 13 bases between. The CDR3 has 15 amino acids. The CDR3 here is CASSSTAGINQPQHF. The CDR3 DNA follows: TGTGCCAGCAGTTCCACCGCGGGAATCAATCAGCCCCAGCATTTT.

This clonotype was detected only a few times. The V gene is TRBV11-2, the J gene TRBJ2-7; D call uncertain. The CDR3 extends over 12 amino acids. Trimming pared 0 bases from V and 9 bases from J, leaving 9 bases between. Germline loops: CDR1 SGHAT, CDR2 FQNNGV. The DNA of the CDR3 is TGTGCCAGCAGCTTAGACCGTCCGGGGCAGTACTTC. It translates to CASSLDRPGQYF.

The chain employs TRBV9 and TRBJ2-3; possibly TRBD2 for D (6 bases). The CDR3 consists of 15 residues. V dropped 3 bases and J dropped 0 bases, with 11 bases sitting between them. Germline-derived CDR1 and CDR2 are SGDLS and YYNGEE. CDR3 coding DNA: TGTGCCAGCAGCGCAGGGACTCCCAGCACAGATACGCAGTATTTT. Its protein is CASSAGTPSTDTQYF.

The chain uses TRBV12-3 or TRBV12-4 and TRBJ2-7; 11 bases fit TRBD1. J was trimmed by 2 bases and V by 0 bases; bases with no gene match: 3. The CDR3 covers 16 residues. CDR3 sequence reads: CASSLATGQGAYEQYF. The CDR3, as DNA: TGTGCCAGCAGTTTAGCGACGGGACAGGGGGCCTACGAGCAGTACTTC.

The rearrangement links TRBV27 to TRBJ2-4, with D perhaps TRBD2 (7 bases). The germline CDR1 and CDR2 sequences are MNHEY and SMNVEV (reference sequence). The V gene lost 5 bases and the J gene lost 2 bases, with 13 bases spanning the gap. This CDR3 has 15 residues. CDR3 DNA: TGTGCCAGCAGTCCCATCGGGGGGCCCAAAAACATTCAGTACTTC. It specifies CASSPIGGPKNIQYF.

The chain combines TRBV12-3 or TRBV12-4 with TRBJ1-5; tentatively, D is TRBD1 (5 bases). The CDR3 is 15 amino acids. Trimming removed 1 base at V and 1 base at J, with 8 bases between. The CDR3 here is CASSLGTSSNQPQHF. The DNA for the CDR3 is TGTGCCAGCAGTTTAGGGACATCGAGCAATCAGCCCCAGCATTTT.

This clonotype has a handful of counts. Just one base apart from a much larger clone, this may be a read error. The rearrangement joins TRBV7-8 to TRBJ2-7; D not resolved. CDR1 and CDR2 from the germline V gene are SGHVS and FQNEAQ. This CDR3 has 14 amino acids. The CDR3 loop is CASSVAETSYEQYF. Written as DNA, the CDR3 is TGTGCCAGCAGCGTAGCCGAAACCTCCTACGAGCAGTACTTC. Full variable domain (remainder filled in from reference TRBV7-8 and TRBJ2-7): GAGVSQSPRYKVAKRGQDVALRCDPISGHVSLFWYQQALGQGPEFLTYFQNEAQLDKSGLPSDRFFAERPEGSVSTLKIQRTQQEDSAVYLCASSVAETSYEQYFGPGTRLTVT.

J is TRBJ2-1 and V is TRBV10-3; 10 positions match TRBD2. Trimming took 10 bases from V and 10 from J; bases not matched to a gene: 19. Germline V gene data show CDR1 as ENHRY and CDR2 as SYGVKD. The CDR3 covers 16 residues. In DNA form, the CDR3 reads TGTGCCACCAGAATTTCTAGCGGGGGTGCCAGTTGGGAGCAGTTCTTC. Protein sequence: CATRISSGGASWEQFF.

Here the CDR3 reads CASSGSLVGSSEKLFF. In nucleotides, the CDR3 is TGTGCCAGCAGCGGAAGCCTCGTAGGTAGCTCGGAAAAACTGTTTTTT. This chain uses TRBV7-9 with TRBJ1-4; no firm D call. Trimming took 5 bases from V and 8 from J, leaving 21 bases between them. This CDR3 contains 16 residues. Germline V CDR1 and CDR2: SEHNR, FQNEAQ (reference sequence).

The chain recombines TRBV6-2 or TRBV6-3 with TRBJ2-1, with D perhaps matching TRBD1 (5 bases). The CDR3 spans 16 residues. In germline, CDR1 is MNHEY, CDR2 SVGEGT. The ends were cut back, 7 bases at V and 8 bases at J, with 24 bases in the middle. CDR3 amino acids: CASTPGRIPRSDEQFF. As DNA, the CDR3 is TGTGCCAGCACTCCAGGGCGGATCCCGAGATCCGATGAGCAGTTCTTC.

This clonotype was recorded a few times. The chain uses TRBV7-9 and TRBJ1-2, with 7 bases identical to TRBD1. Germline values: CDR1 SEHNR, CDR2 FQNEAQ (reference sequence). After removal of 4 bases from V and 3 bases from J, the junction contained 8 bases not matched to a gene. The CDR3 contains 15 residues. The CDR3, as DNA: TGTGCCAGCAGCTCAGAAGGGGGCGTACACTATGGCTACACCTTC. Its protein is CASSSEGGVHYGYTF.

This clonotype was counted many times. The chain has TRBV6-4 and TRBJ2-1; 14 bases agree with TRBD2. In germline, CDR1 is MRHNA, CDR2 SNTAGT. The V and J ends lost 0 bases and 9 bases, in that order; junction bases with no gene match: 1. The CDR3 totals 15 residues. The CDR3 loop reads CASSDSTSGGAEQFF. CDR3 in DNA: TGTGCCAGCAGTGACTCGACTAGCGGGGGGGCTGAGCAGTTCTTC.

The J gene is TRBJ2-7, the V gene TRBV7-2; the match to TRBD2 covers 8 bases. The CDR3 consists of 16 residues. Germline lookup yields CDR1 SGHTA and CDR2 FQGNSA. The J segment lost 1 base and the V segment lost 4 bases, leaving 9 bases of the junction unmatched. This CDR3 is CASSSWAQRGSYEQYF. Here the CDR3 DNA reads TGTGCCAGCAGCTCCTGGGCGCAGCGGGGGTCCTACGAGCAGTACTTC.

The V and J genes are TRBV4-2 and TRBJ2-3; the D is unclear. The V end lost 4 bases, the J end lost 2 bases, and 10 bases lay between the germline ends. There are 14 residues in the CDR3. Germline CDR1 reads LGHNA; CDR2 reads YNFKEQ. The CDR3 nucleotides are TGTGCCAGCAGCCGATACTCAGACACAGATACGCAGTATTTT. It codes for CASSRYSDTDTQYF.

The chain carries TRBV5-1 and TRBJ2-2; 8 bases line up with TRBD1. V trimming: 4 bases; J trimming: 2 bases; junction bases outside the gene matches: 7. From germline, CDR1 is SGHRS and CDR2 YFSETQ. The CDR3 sequence is 16 residues long. The CDR3 nucleotides are TGCGCCAGCAGCCATCCGGGACAGGCTAACACCGGGGAGCTGTTTTTT. As protein: CASSHPGQANTGELFF.

The V call is TRBV28, the J call TRBJ1-1, with D tentatively TRBD1 (5 bases). This CDR3 is built from 13 residues. V was pared by 5 bases and J by 9 bases, with 16 bases between. CDR1 is MDHEN, CDR2 SYDVKM, per germline. Here the CDR3 reads CASSRGQTKKAFF. The CDR3 DNA follows: TGTGCCAGCAGTAGGGGCCAAACGAAGAAAGCTTTCTTT.

The chain couples TRBV9 to TRBJ1-6; the D gene is possibly TRBD1 (5 bases). From germline, CDR1 is SGDLS and CDR2 YYNGEE. This CDR3 has 13 amino acids. V lost 7 bases, J lost 10 bases, and 15 bases lay in between. CDR3 DNA: TGTGCCAGCCGGGGGGACGGGGGGTCACCCCTCCACTTT. This encodes CASRGDGGSPLHF. Supplemented by reference TRBV9 and TRBJ1-6, the full variable domain reads DSGVTQTPKHLITATGQRVTLRCSPRSGDLSVYWYQQSLDQGLQFLIQYYNGEERAKGNILERFSAQQFPDLHSELNLSSLELGDSALYFCASRGDGGSPLHFGNGTRLTVT.